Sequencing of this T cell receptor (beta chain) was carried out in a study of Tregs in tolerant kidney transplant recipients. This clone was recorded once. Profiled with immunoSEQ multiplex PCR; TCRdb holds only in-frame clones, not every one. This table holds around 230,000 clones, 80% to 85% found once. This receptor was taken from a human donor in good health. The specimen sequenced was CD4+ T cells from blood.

The CDR3 nucleotides are TGTGCCAGTAGTATAGGTGGACAGGGGGCCTACGAGCAGTACTTC. It translates to CASSIGGQGAYEQYF. The chain recombines TRBV19 with TRBJ2-7, with 10 bases fitting TRBD1. This CDR3 is built from 15 residues. V gave up 1 base and J gave up 2 bases; unmatched junction bases: 2. Germline CDR1 and CDR2: LNHDA and SQIVND (reference sequence).